The clone carrying this TCR beta chain was seen just once. Per the authors' pipeline: By means of reference gene primer amplification, nucleated cell counts were estimated. TCRdb keeps only in-frame clones here, not all; method: immunoSEQ multiplex PCR. The V and J calls and the clone size are those of that table, but D and trimming were determined from the DNA. The data contain about 350,000 clones, roughly nine tenths of them seen just once; the ten biggest clones take up roughly 1%. Trimming left V 0 bases short and J 9 bases short, with 12 bases between. CDR1 SGHNT and CDR2 YENEEA come from the germline V gene. This CDR3 spans 14 amino acids. The cohort comprised adults aged 18 to 89 years residing in approximately 25 US areas. Cohort assignment relied on participant-reported clinical history. Two negative PCRs, clearance, or symptom resolution had been documented for recovered Cohort 3 donors.

The sample belongs to a study of blood T cell repertoires in COVID-19. This receptor was obtained from a young woman who had recovered from COVID-19. This rearrangement joins TRBV11-3 to TRBJ2-1, with D unclear. The sequencing sample was made of PBMCs or T cells enriched from blood (not recorded which). CDR3 sequence: CASSLDATAAEQFF. The CDR3 coding sequence is TGTGCCAGCAGCTTAGATGCGACGGCGGCTGAGCAGTTCTTC.